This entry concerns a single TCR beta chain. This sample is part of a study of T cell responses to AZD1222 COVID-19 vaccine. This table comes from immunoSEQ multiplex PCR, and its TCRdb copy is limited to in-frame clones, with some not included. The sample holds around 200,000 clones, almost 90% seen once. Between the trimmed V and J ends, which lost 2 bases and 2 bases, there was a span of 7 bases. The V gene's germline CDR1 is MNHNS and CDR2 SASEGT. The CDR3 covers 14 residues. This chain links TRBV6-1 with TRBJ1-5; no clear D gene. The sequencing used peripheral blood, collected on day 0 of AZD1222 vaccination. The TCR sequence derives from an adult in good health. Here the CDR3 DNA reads TGTGCCAGCAGTGAAATCGGGGGCAATCAGCCCCAGCATTTT. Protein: CASSEIGGNQPQHF.